These 20 T cell receptor beta chains share one sample of origin, sequenced in a study of blood T cells in healthy people across ages. PCR was performed a second time for about 6 to 12 cycles using a sample-barcoded 5' primer and a J-beta primer mix. Via MiXCR, TCRdb re-called the 5' RACE reads, giving one row per CDR3 protein. The sample holds over a million distinct CDR3 sequences; more than 35% are singletons and the top ten take 15% to 20%. The sample comprised blood. The source is a woman aged 60-75 years in good health.

J is TRBJ1-1 and V is TRBV4-1; no clear D gene. The germline V and J ends were trimmed by 4 bases and 1 base, with 13 bases remaining between them. Germline lookup yields CDR1 MGHRA and CDR2 YSYEKL. The CDR3 is made up of 15 amino acids. The CDR3 loop is CASSLARTPNTEAFF. DNA of the CDR3: TGCGCCAGCAGCCTTGCCCGGACGCCGAACACTGAAGCTTTCTTT.

J is TRBJ2-3 and V is TRBV6-5; 7 bases map to TRBD1. CDR1 is MNHEY and CDR2 is SVGAGI in the germline V gene. The junction had 4 bases not matched to a gene; V was cut back by 6 bases and J by 1 base. CDR3 length: 14 amino acids. The CDR3 is CASRATGGTDTQYF. In nucleotides, the CDR3 is TGTGCCAGCAGGGCCACAGGGGGCACAGATACGCAGTATTTT.

This clonotype was counted at least ten times. The chain joins TRBV7-2 to TRBJ2-1, with D possibly being TRBD2 (5 bases). Trimming pared 0 bases from V and 9 bases from J, leaving 15 bases between. Germline V gene sequence: CDR1 SGHTA, CDR2 FQGNSA. This CDR3 is built from 15 residues. Here the CDR3 reads CASSLALAEGGEQFF. CDR3 DNA sequence: TGTGCCAGCAGCTTAGCCTTAGCAGAGGGTGGTGAGCAGTTCTTC.

The DNA for the CDR3 is TGTGCCAGCAGTCCGTCACAGGGGTTGCGGTCACCCCTCCACTTT. Translated: CASSPSQGLRSPLHF. The chain couples TRBV28 to TRBJ1-6; 7 nucleotides align to TRBD1. This CDR3 has 15 amino acids. Germline-derived CDR1 and CDR2 are MDHEN and SYDVKM. With 5 bases clipped from V and 10 bases from J, the junction kept 11 bases outside the gene matches.

There are a few counts of this clonotype. J is TRBJ2-7 and V is TRBV9, with TRBD2 matching over 12 bases. There are 18 residues in the CDR3. From germline, CDR1 is SGDLS and CDR2 YYNGEE. The V gene end was trimmed by 0 bases and the J gene end by 4 bases; junction bases not matched to a gene: 11. The CDR3 DNA reads TGTGCCAGCAGCGTAGAAGATACTAGCGGGAGGCCCCTATACGAGCAGTACTTC. This codes for CASSVEDTSGRPLYEQYF.

The V gene is TRBV5-6, the J gene TRBJ2-7; no definite D call. The CDR3 length is 14 residues. Per the germline V gene, CDR1 is SGHDT and CDR2 is YYEEEE. The V end lost 2 bases, the J end lost 4 bases, and 13 bases lay between the germline ends. CDR3 loop: CASSFRDGFYEQYF. DNA for the CDR3: TGTGCCAGCAGCTTTCGAGACGGATTTTACGAGCAGTACTTC.

This clonotype was recorded a few times. The chain combines TRBV29-1 with TRBJ2-1, with D uncertain. V was pared by 1 base and J by 2 bases, with 15 bases between. The CDR3 has 16 residues. Germline V CDR1 and CDR2: SQVTM, ANQGSEA. The CDR3 region is CSVEGTPSLPYNEQFF. The CDR3 DNA reads as TGCAGCGTTGAAGGTACGCCTAGTCTTCCCTACAATGAGCAGTTCTTC.

This clonotype was detected only a few times. This chain joins TRBV28 and TRBJ2-1; 11 bases are shared with TRBD2. The V and J ends lost 4 bases and 4 bases, in that order; junction bases with no gene match: 9. This CDR3 has 17 residues. Germline V gene data show CDR1 as MDHEN and CDR2 as SYDVKM. Written as DNA, the CDR3 is TGTGCCAGCAGTTCCTCTAGCGGGAGGTTAAGTTACAATGAGCAGTTCTTC. Amino acid sequence: CASSSSSGRLSYNEQFF.

The chain uses TRBV11-1 and TRBJ2-3; 11 nucleotides match TRBD2. The ends lost 3 bases at V and 6 bases at J; junction bases unmatched: 5. The CDR3 is 15 residues long. The germline gives CDR1 SGHAT, CDR2 FQDESV (reference sequence). CDR3 sequence (DNA): TGTGCCAGCAGCTTCATGACTAGCGGGAAGGATACGCAGTATTTT. This gives the protein CASSFMTSGKDTQYF.

Only a few counts were recorded for this clonotype. The CDR3 region is CASSFGTGKETQYF. CDR3 DNA sequence: TGTGCCAGCAGTTTTGGGACTGGAAAAGAGACCCAGTACTTC. The chain carries TRBV12-3 or TRBV12-4 and TRBJ2-5, with TRBD2 as a possible D gene (6 bases). With 3 bases removed from V and 3 bases from J, the gap between germline ends came to 11 bases. The CDR3 runs 14 residues.

This chain uses TRBV12-3 or TRBV12-4 with TRBJ2-7, with 12 bases that match TRBD2. The trim removed 3 bases at V and 5 bases at J, leaving 11 bases unmatched. This CDR3 has 17 amino acids. This CDR3 is CASSLDGTSGYVNEQYF. The CDR3 coding sequence is TGTGCCAGCAGTTTGGATGGGACTAGCGGGTACGTGAACGAGCAGTACTTC.

This clonotype has just a few counts. CDR3 DNA: TGTGCCAGCAATATTAGGGGTCTCGATCAGCCCCAGCATTTT. The encoded protein is CASNIRGLDQPQHF. The gene calls are TRBV19 and TRBJ1-5; maybe TRBD1 (5 bases). V lost 9 bases to trimming and J lost 5 bases, with 17 bases between them. The CDR3 is 14 residues long. In germline, CDR1 is LNHDA, CDR2 SQIVND (reference sequence).

This chain uses TRBV28 with TRBJ2-7; 7 nucleotides align to TRBD1. J was trimmed by 3 bases and V by 5 bases; bases with no gene match: 7. Germline V CDR1 and CDR2: MDHEN, SYDVKM. This CDR3 region has 14 residues. DNA for the CDR3: TGTGCCAGCAGTGTGCAGGGGGTAGGCTACGAGCAGTACTTC. It codes for CASSVQGVGYEQYF.

This clonotype was seen more than once but under ten times. This chain uses TRBV20-1 with TRBJ2-5, with TRBD2 identical over 7 bases. The germline gives CDR1 DFQATT, CDR2 SNEGSKA (reference sequence). The CDR3 consists of 16 residues. V lost 4 bases, J lost 1 base, and 12 bases stayed unmatched. CDR3 residues: CSAIPGLADIQETQYF. The CDR3 nucleotides are TGCAGTGCTATACCCGGGCTAGCGGATATCCAAGAGACCCAGTACTTC.

The chain uses TRBV6-6 and TRBJ2-4; 7 bases agree with TRBD1. Trimming at V came to 5 bases and at J to 15 bases, leaving 13 bases not matched to a gene. This CDR3 contains 13 residues. Per the germline V gene, CDR1 is MNHNY and CDR2 is SVGAGI (reference sequence). This CDR3 is CASSARDSPMTYF. The CDR3 coding sequence is TGTGCCAGCAGTGCCCGGGACAGCCCTATGACGTACTTC.

In its sample, this clonotype was seen a few times. The chain is built from TRBV4-2 and TRBJ2-7, with 12 bases fitting TRBD2. J gave up 2 bases and V 0 bases, and 2 bases lay outside the gene matches. CDR1 and CDR2 (germline): LGHNA, YNFKEQ. CDR3 size: 16 residues. The CDR3, as DNA: TGTGCCAGCAGCCAAGACGGACTAGCGGGGACCTACGAGCAGTACTTC. This codes for CASSQDGLAGTYEQYF.

This clonotype has only a few counts. The germline gene is not matched at one end of the junction; a read error may be the cause. J is TRBJ2-7 and V is TRBV7-3, with unresolved D. The length of the CDR3 is 16 residues. CDR1 is SGHTA, CDR2 FQGTGA, per germline. Written as DNA, the CDR3 is TGTGCTAGCAGCTTAATCCCCCTCAGCTTGTCCTACGAGCAGTACTTC. Translating it yields CASSLIPLSLSYEQYF.

This chain joins TRBV6-1 and TRBJ2-7; 7 bases line up with TRBD2. The CDR3 has 15 residues. Trimming removed 6 bases from V and 3 bases from J; junction bases left unmatched: 11. CDR1 is MNHNS and CDR2 is SASEGT in the germline V gene. CDR3 sequence (DNA): TGTGCCAGCAGGCTGGGCGGGGGAAACCGCTACGAGCAGTACTTC. This sequence encodes CASRLGGGNRYEQYF.

The J gene is TRBJ2-5, the V gene TRBV15; TRBD1 matches 7 bases. Losses at the gene ends were 9 bases for V and 5 bases for J; bases not matched to a gene: 6. The CDR3 length is 12 residues. In germline, CDR1 is LNHNV, CDR2 YYDKDF (reference sequence). CDR3 region: CATNRGGETQYF. For the CDR3, the DNA is TGTGCCACTAACAGGGGCGGGGAGACCCAGTACTTC.

The chain recombines TRBV9 with TRBJ2-3; no reliable D call. The CDR3 is made up of 13 amino acids. With 2 bases removed from V and 5 bases from J, the gap between germline ends came to 9 bases. Germline lookup yields CDR1 SGDLS and CDR2 YYNGEE. The DNA for the CDR3 is TGTGCCAGCAGCGTGGACCACCTAGATACGCAGTATTTT. Translating gives CASSVDHLDTQYF.